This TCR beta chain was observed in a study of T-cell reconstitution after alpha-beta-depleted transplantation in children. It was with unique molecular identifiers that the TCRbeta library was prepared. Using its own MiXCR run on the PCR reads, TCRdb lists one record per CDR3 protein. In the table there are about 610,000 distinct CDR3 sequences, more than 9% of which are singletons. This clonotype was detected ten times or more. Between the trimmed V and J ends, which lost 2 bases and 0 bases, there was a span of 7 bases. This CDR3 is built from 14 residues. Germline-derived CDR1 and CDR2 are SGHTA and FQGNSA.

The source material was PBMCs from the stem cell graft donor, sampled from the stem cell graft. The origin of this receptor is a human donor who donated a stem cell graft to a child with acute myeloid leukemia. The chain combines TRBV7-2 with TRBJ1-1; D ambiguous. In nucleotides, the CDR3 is TGTGCCAGCAGCTTAAATGGATTGAACACTGAAGCTTTCTTT. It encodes CASSLNGLNTEAFF.